Shown below are 27 T cell receptor beta chains from a single sample sequenced in a study of blood T cell repertoires in COVID-19. The data were produced by immunoSEQ multiplex PCR, yet TCRdb's version contains in-frame clones alone and is incomplete. The top ten clones hold 3.2% of a sample with about 130,000 clones, 85% to 90% of them seen once. The sample taken for sequencing was peripheral blood. These receptors all stem from a woman of 80 years or more with COVID-19, enrolled during active disease.

V and J are TRBV5-8 and TRBJ1-2, with D possibly being TRBD1 (6 bases). Between the trimmed V and J ends, which lost 3 bases and 2 bases, there was a span of 11 bases. CDR1 SGHTS and CDR2 YDEGEE come from the germline V gene. This CDR3 spans 14 amino acids. The CDR3 bases are TGTGCCAGCAGCTCCCCGGACAGAAACTATGGCTACACCTTC. Translated, it gives CASSSPDRNYGYTF. Supplemented by reference TRBV5-8 and TRBJ1-2, the full variable domain reads EAGVTQSPTHLIKTRGQQATLRCSPISGHTSVYWYQQALGLGLQFLLWYDEGEERNRGNFPPRFSGRQFPNYSSELNVNALELEDSALYLCASSSPDRNYGYTFGSGTRLTVV.

The chain is built from TRBV14 and TRBJ2-5; D perhaps matches TRBD1 (6 bases). This CDR3 contains 14 residues. CDR1 and CDR2 (germline): SGHDN, FVKESK. V lost 4 bases to trimming and J lost 5 bases, with 14 bases between them. CDR3 protein: CASSRRQGSETQYF. The CDR3 region has the DNA TGTGCCAGCAGCCGGAGGCAGGGGAGCGAGACCCAGTACTTC.

The CDR3 protein is CASSLAGPYEQYF. CDR3 DNA sequence: TGTGCCAGCAGTCTAGCGGGGCCCTACGAGCAGTACTTC. The genes are TRBV25-1 and TRBJ2-7; 9 bases map to TRBD2. Germline V CDR1 and CDR2: MGHDK, SYGVNS. CDR3 length: 13 residues. V gave up 5 bases and J gave up 2 bases; unmatched junction bases: 1.

This sequence joins TRBV6-2 or TRBV6-3 and TRBJ2-3; a weak D match, TRBD1 (6 bases). V lost 8 bases, J lost 4 bases, and 16 bases lay in between. This CDR3 is built from 14 residues. The germline V gene encodes CDR1 MNHEY and CDR2 SVGEGT. The CDR3 region is CASGLGAGPDTQYF. The CDR3, as DNA: TGTGCCAGCGGTTTGGGGGCAGGGCCAGATACGCAGTATTTT.

This clone occurred a few times. The V and J genes are TRBV4-1 and TRBJ2-1; 9 nucleotides agree with TRBD2. Germline lookup yields CDR1 MGHRA and CDR2 YSYEKL. There are 17 residues in the CDR3. Trimming took 0 bases from V and 3 from J; bases not matched to a gene: 6. The CDR3 reads CASSQDLSTSGYNEQFF. The CDR3 region has the DNA TGCGCCAGCAGCCAAGATCTTTCGACTAGCGGCTACAATGAGCAGTTCTTC.

The J gene is TRBJ1-1, the V gene TRBV14; D is unclear. Trimming shortened V by 0 bases and J by 1 base, and 6 bases separated the two germline ends. This CDR3 spans 14 amino acids. Germline CDR1 and CDR2: SGHDN and FVKESK. The DNA of the CDR3 is TGTGCCAGCAGCCAAGATTTGGCGAACACTGAAGCTTTCTTT. Its protein product is CASSQDLANTEAFF.

This chain uses TRBV5-1 with TRBJ2-3; the D gene is possibly TRBD2 (6 bases). Germline values: CDR1 SGHRS, CDR2 YFSETQ. The CDR3 totals 15 residues. The ends were cut back, 0 bases at V and 4 bases at J, with 12 bases in the middle. The CDR3 sequence: CASSLAGGRADTQYF. The CDR3 DNA reads as TGCGCCAGCAGCTTGGCCGGGGGTCGGGCAGATACGCAGTATTTT.

This chain links TRBV28 with TRBJ1-2; D possibly corresponds to TRBD1 (6 bases). The CDR3 totals 15 residues. Trimming removed 0 bases at V and 8 bases at J, with 16 bases between. Germline V gene lookup returns CDR1 MDHEN and CDR2 SYDVKM. The CDR3 DNA reads as TGTGCCAGCAGTTTATGGGCCGGGGACACAAGAGGCTACACCTTC. It specifies CASSLWAGDTRGYTF.

The V gene is TRBV28, the J gene TRBJ1-1, with 7 bases identical to TRBD1. Looked up from germline, CDR1 is MDHEN and CDR2 is SYDVKM. The CDR3 totals 12 residues. After removal of 3 bases from V and 8 bases from J, the junction contained 3 bases not matched to a gene. Written as DNA, the CDR3 is TGTGCCAGCAGTTTCGGGACAGCAGAAGCTTTCTTT. Encoded protein: CASSFGTAEAFF.

The rearrangement links TRBV5-1 to TRBJ2-1, with 12 bases fitting TRBD1. CDR1 and CDR2 from the germline V gene are SGHRS and YFSETQ. The J segment lost 6 bases and the V segment lost 3 bases, leaving 7 bases of the junction unmatched. This CDR3 is built from 16 residues. The CDR3 coding sequence is TGCGCCAGCAGCTGGGGGACAGGGGGCGCGGGCAATGAGCAGTTCTTC. Amino acid sequence: CASSWGTGGAGNEQFF.

V gene TRBV5-4 combines with J gene TRBJ1-2; 10 nucleotides align to TRBD1. Trimming cost V 1 base and J 3 bases; bases outside gene matches: 3. This CDR3 spans 15 amino acids. Germline CDR1 is SGHNT and CDR2 is YYREEE (reference sequence). The CDR3 here is CASSLPGQGYYGYTF. The CDR3 region has the DNA TGTGCCAGCAGCTTGCCGGGACAGGGGTACTATGGCTACACCTTC.

J is TRBJ2-5 and V is TRBV6-6; D possibly corresponds to TRBD1 (5 bases). Germline V gives CDR1 MNHNY, CDR2 SVGAGI (reference sequence). This CDR3 contains 12 residues. Trimming pared 6 bases from V and 5 bases from J, leaving 10 bases between. CDR3 loop: CASSQGPETQYF. The CDR3 nucleotides are TGTGCCAGCAGCCAGGGCCCGGAGACCCAGTACTTC.

The chain has TRBV4-3 and TRBJ1-1; no clear D. Deletions cut 1 base from V and 3 bases from J, with 3 bases between. The CDR3 covers 12 residues. Germline CDR1 is LGHNA and CDR2 is YSLEER. CDR3 sequence: CASSQVDTEAFF. CDR3 bases: TGCGCCAGCAGCCAAGTAGACACTGAAGCTTTCTTT.

This chain uses TRBV7-9 with TRBJ2-7; 9 bases match TRBD1. Germline assignment: CDR1 SEHNR and CDR2 FQNEAQ (reference sequence). The V and J ends lost 1 base and 5 bases, in that order; junction bases with no gene match: 6. The CDR3 has 15 amino acids. CDR3 region: CASSLVDRGFNEQYF. The CDR3 coding sequence is TGTGCCAGCAGCTTAGTAGACAGGGGGTTTAACGAGCAGTACTTC.

The J gene is TRBJ2-5, the V gene TRBV11-2; the D is unclear. This CDR3 is 14 amino acids long. V was cut by 4 bases and J by 1 base, with 10 bases left in between. Germline V gives CDR1 SGHAT, CDR2 FQNNGV. CDR3 protein: CASSYDGFQETQYF. CDR3 in DNA: TGTGCCAGCAGCTACGACGGGTTCCAAGAGACCCAGTACTTC.

A few counts support this clone. The gene calls are TRBV6-6 and TRBJ1-4; 10 bases fit TRBD1. The CDR3 sequence is 14 residues long. With V trimmed by 6 bases and J by 8 bases, 6 bases remained unmatched. Germline-derived CDR1 and CDR2 are MNHNY and SVGAGI (reference sequence). CDR3 protein: CASSTGQGSEKLFF. The DNA of the CDR3 is TGTGCCAGCAGCACGGGACAGGGGTCGGAAAAACTGTTTTTT.

This rearrangement joins TRBV5-1 to TRBJ2-1; 8 bases match TRBD1. Germline CDR1 and CDR2: SGHRS and YFSETQ. This CDR3 contains 14 residues. J was trimmed by 3 bases and V by 5 bases; bases with no gene match: 4. CDR3 sequence: CASRSGQGYNEQFF. Here the CDR3 DNA reads TGCGCCAGCAGGTCCGGACAGGGCTACAATGAGCAGTTCTTC.

CDR3 sequence: CASSPTHFTGETEAFF. Here the CDR3 DNA reads TGTGCCAGCTCACCGACCCATTTTACAGGCGAAACTGAAGCTTTCTTT. The chain joins TRBV18 to TRBJ1-1; TRBD1 is a possible D gene (5 bases). Trimming removed 3 bases at V and 5 bases at J, with 19 bases between. This CDR3 has 16 amino acids. Germline V gene data show CDR1 as KGHSH and CDR2 as LQKENI.

The J gene is TRBJ2-3, the V gene TRBV5-4; 7 nucleotides align to TRBD2. The length of the CDR3 is 15 residues. CDR1 is SGHNT, CDR2 YYREEE, per germline (reference sequence). V shed 2 bases, J shed 0 bases, and the junction held 3 bases outside the gene matches. DNA of the CDR3: TGTGCCAGCAGCTTAAATAGCGGGAGCACAGATACGCAGTATTTT. It yields the protein CASSLNSGSTDTQYF.

This rearrangement joins TRBV12-3 or TRBV12-4 to TRBJ1-2; D ambiguous. The CDR3 loop spans 13 amino acids. Trimming took off 3 bases at V and 8 bases at J, with 13 bases between the two ends. The CDR3 here is CASSLTQSGGYTF. The CDR3 coding sequence is TGTGCCAGCAGTTTGACGCAATCGGGAGGCTACACCTTC.

The V and J genes are TRBV7-3 and TRBJ2-1; D possibly corresponds to TRBD2 (5 bases). V lost 2 bases to trimming and J lost 4 bases, with 9 bases between them. The length of the CDR3 is 14 residues. The V gene's germline CDR1 is SGHTA and CDR2 FQGTGA. For the CDR3, the DNA is TGTGCCAGCAGCTTAGGCCTAGCATACAATGAGCAGTTCTTC. Translation gives CASSLGLAYNEQFF.

J is TRBJ2-7 and V is TRBV7-2; D gene unclear. The germline V gene encodes CDR1 SGHTA and CDR2 FQGNSA. The CDR3 sequence is 14 residues long. Trimming stripped 2 bases from V and 2 bases from J, with 10 bases between. The CDR3 DNA reads TGTGCCAGCAGCTTATCCGTGGCAGCCTACGAGCAGTACTTC. It specifies CASSLSVAAYEQYF.

V and J are TRBV6-5 and TRBJ2-3; possible D gene TRBD2, 5 bases. Trimming removed 2 bases at V and 3 bases at J, with 15 bases between. The CDR3 consists of 16 residues. Germline-derived CDR1 and CDR2 are MNHEY and SVGAGI. The CDR3 region has the DNA TGTGCCAGCAGTTACGCACAGCGACCGGGGACAGATACGCAGTATTTT. This encodes CASSYAQRPGTDTQYF.

Notes on this clone: Other DNA variants within this sample encode the same CDR3. V is TRBV6-6 and J is TRBJ2-5; D call uncertain. The CDR3 covers 12 residues. CDR1 and CDR2 from the germline V gene are MNHNY and SVGAGI (reference sequence). The V gene lost 6 bases and the J gene lost 5 bases, with 10 bases spanning the gap. CDR3 protein: CASSPIGETQYF. CDR3 coding DNA: TGTGCCAGCAGCCCCATCGGGGAGACCCAGTACTTC.

The chain combines TRBV6-6 with TRBJ1-1; unclear D gene. With 2 bases removed from V and 1 base from J, the gap between germline ends came to 5 bases. CDR1 is MNHNY, CDR2 SVGAGI, per germline (reference sequence). The CDR3 consists of 13 residues. The CDR3 DNA reads TGTGCCAGCAGTTACCTAGGGAACACTGAAGCTTTCTTT. Its translation: CASSYLGNTEAFF.

The chain has TRBV19 and TRBJ1-4; D is ambiguous. The CDR3 covers 16 residues. V lost 1 base and J 8 bases, leaving 17 bases between the germline ends. Germline V gene sequence: CDR1 LNHDA, CDR2 SQIVND (reference sequence). The CDR3 loop reads CASSIGGPGTREKLFF. In DNA form, the CDR3 reads TGTGCCAGTAGTATAGGAGGGCCAGGAACGCGCGAAAAACTGTTTTTT.

The chain has TRBV14 and TRBJ2-1; 11 bases agree with TRBD1. The V gene end was trimmed by 2 bases and the J gene end by 4 bases; junction bases not matched to a gene: 4. Germline lookup yields CDR1 SGHDN and CDR2 FVKESK. This CDR3 has 16 residues. The CDR3 coding sequence is TGTGCCAGCAGCCAAACCGGACAGGGGGCTTACAATGAGCAGTTCTTC. Translation: CASSQTGQGAYNEQFF.